Listed below are T cell receptor beta chains from one sample, sequenced in a study of cytomegalovirus exposure and HLA in healthy donors. TCRdb keeps only in-frame clones here, not all; method: immunoSEQ multiplex PCR. The sample carries 78,000 or so clones, 90% to 96% recorded once. The sample was PBMCs. Receptor source: a man aged 18 to 35 in good health and CMV-seropositive. Each CDR3 is given with its conserved first and last residue. The order of the fields is clone size, J gene, V gene, D gene, CDR3 protein, CDR3 DNA. A D gene is named only where the DNA matches it firmly. Only part of the rows carry a size: once, few, many, or a class if the clone is expanded.

clone size: -; J gene: TRBJ1-4; V gene: TRBV30; D gene: -; CDR3 protein: CAWSVLGGREKLFF; CDR3 DNA: TGTGCCTGGAGTGTACTGGGGGGAAGGGAAAAACTGTTTTTT
clone size: -; J gene: TRBJ1-2; V gene: TRBV30; D gene: -; CDR3 protein: CAWTSREGNYGYTF; CDR3 DNA: TGTGCCTGGACTTCCCGAGAGGGTAACTATGGCTACACCTTC
clone size: -; J gene: TRBJ1-1; V gene: TRBV28; D gene: -; CDR3 protein: CASSLDRWGSLDTEAFF; CDR3 DNA: TGTGCCAGCAGTTTAGATAGGTGGGGCAGCCTGGACACTGAAGCTTTCTTT
clone size: -; J gene: TRBJ2-3; V gene: TRBV5-1; D gene: -; CDR3 protein: CASSFRESTDTQYF; CDR3 DNA: TGCGCCAGCAGCTTCAGGGAAAGCACAGATACGCAGTATTTT
clone size: -; J gene: TRBJ2-5; V gene: TRBV28; D gene: TRBD1; CDR3 protein: CASSKGQGPSETQYF; CDR3 DNA: TGTGCCAGCAGTAAGGGACAGGGCCCCAGTGAGACCCAGTACTTC
clone size: -; J gene: TRBJ2-1; V gene: TRBV9; D gene: -; CDR3 protein: CASSLPWGESSYNEQFF; CDR3 DNA: TGTGCCAGCAGTCTCCCCTGGGGGGAATCCTCCTACAATGAGCAGTTCTTC
clone size: -; J gene: TRBJ2-5; V gene: TRBV7-2; D gene: -; CDR3 protein: CASSFYRDNQETQYF; CDR3 DNA: TGTGCCAGCAGCTTCTACCGGGACAACCAAGAGACCCAGTACTTC
clone size: few; J gene: TRBJ2-7; V gene: TRBV7-2; D gene: -; CDR3 protein: CASSLVGGTSSYEQYF; CDR3 DNA: TGTGCCAGCAGCTTAGTTGGCGGGACCTCCTCCTACGAGCAGTACTTC
clone size: once; J gene: TRBJ1-1; V gene: TRBV19; D gene: -; CDR3 protein: CASSIALTGRRTEAFF; CDR3 DNA: TGTGCCAGTAGTATAGCCCTGACAGGTCGGAGGACTGAAGCTTTCTTT
clone size: -; J gene: TRBJ2-1; V gene: TRBV4-1; D gene: -; CDR3 protein: CASSQIPIGSSYNEQFF; CDR3 DNA: TGCGCCAGCAGCCAAATCCCCATAGGGAGCTCCTACAATGAGCAGTTCTTC
clone size: -; J gene: TRBJ2-1; V gene: TRBV2; D gene: TRBD2; CDR3 protein: CASRDYSGSSYNEQFF; CDR3 DNA: TGTGCCAGCAGAGATTATAGCGGGAGCTCCTACAATGAGCAGTTCTTC
clone size: -; J gene: TRBJ2-5; V gene: TRBV4-1; D gene: TRBD1; CDR3 protein: CASSQGGGGETQYF; CDR3 DNA: TGCGCCAGCAGCCAAGGAGGGGGCGGTGAGACCCAGTACTTC
clone size: -; J gene: TRBJ1-1; V gene: TRBV6-5; D gene: -; CDR3 protein: CASSYVGQNTEAFF; CDR3 DNA: TGTGCCAGCAGTTACGTGGGACAGAACACTGAAGCTTTCTTT
clone size: -; J gene: TRBJ2-1; V gene: TRBV7-9; D gene: -; CDR3 protein: CASSQGTYNEQFF; CDR3 DNA: TGTGCCAGCAGCCAAGGGACTTACAATGAGCAGTTCTTC
clone size: -; J gene: TRBJ2-1; V gene: TRBV29-1; D gene: -; CDR3 protein: CSVEGGTPSVNEQFF; CDR3 DNA: TGCAGCGTTGAAGGGGGCACACCCAGCGTCAATGAGCAGTTCTTC
clone size: -; J gene: TRBJ2-7; V gene: TRBV7-2; D gene: TRBD2; CDR3 protein: CASSSGLANEQYF; CDR3 DNA: TGTGCCAGCAGCTCGGGACTAGCGAACGAGCAGTACTTC
clone size: -; J gene: TRBJ1-1; V gene: TRBV7-2; D gene: TRBD1; CDR3 protein: CASVQGVNTEAFF; CDR3 DNA: TGTGCCAGCGTGCAGGGGGTTAACACTGAAGCTTTCTTT
clone size: -; J gene: TRBJ2-1; V gene: TRBV6-5; D gene: TRBD1; CDR3 protein: CASSLRTGGESQFF; CDR3 DNA: TGTGCCAGCAGTTTAAGGACAGGGGGAGAGTCACAGTTCTTC
clone size: -; J gene: TRBJ2-7; V gene: TRBV10-2; D gene: -; CDR3 protein: CASARDSTPYEQYF; CDR3 DNA: TGCGCCAGCGCCCGGGACTCGACACCTTACGAGCAGTACTTC
clone size: -; J gene: TRBJ2-2; V gene: TRBV5-1; D gene: -; CDR3 protein: CASSLDRNTGELFF; CDR3 DNA: TGCGCCAGCAGCTTGGATCGGAACACCGGGGAGCTGTTTTTT
clone size: -; J gene: TRBJ1-3; V gene: TRBV5-1; D gene: TRBD1; CDR3 protein: CASSTGGGGNTIYF; CDR3 DNA: TGCGCCAGCAGCACAGGGGGCGGAGGAAACACCATATATTTT
clone size: -; J gene: TRBJ2-2; V gene: TRBV5-6; D gene: -; CDR3 protein: CASSIWGGETSRELFF; CDR3 DNA: TGTGCCAGCAGTATTTGGGGCGGGGAGACTTCCAGGGAGCTGTTTTTT
clone size: -; J gene: TRBJ1-1; V gene: TRBV12-5; D gene: -; CDR3 protein: CASGWTGVAEAFF; CDR3 DNA: TGTGCTAGTGGTTGGACGGGGGTCGCTGAAGCTTTCTTT
clone size: -; J gene: TRBJ2-3; V gene: TRBV9; D gene: TRBD2; CDR3 protein: CASSVGDYITDTQYF; CDR3 DNA: TGTGCCAGCAGCGTCGGGGACTACATCACAGATACGCAGTATTTT
clone size: -; J gene: TRBJ1-2; V gene: TRBV5-5; D gene: -; CDR3 protein: CASSAAYPGGYTF; CDR3 DNA: TGTGCCAGCAGCGCCGCTTACCCGGGGGGCTACACCTTC
clone size: once; J gene: TRBJ2-5; V gene: TRBV10-1; D gene: TRBD1; CDR3 protein: CASSSRTGPQETQYF; CDR3 DNA: TGCGCCAGCAGTAGCCGGACAGGGCCCCAAGAGACCCAGTACTTC
clone size: -; J gene: TRBJ2-1; V gene: TRBV27; D gene: TRBD2; CDR3 protein: CASRGLAGSRDNEQFF; CDR3 DNA: TGTGCCAGCCGGGGATTAGCGGGAAGTAGGGACAATGAGCAGTTCTTC
clone size: -; J gene: TRBJ1-1; V gene: TRBV2; D gene: -; CDR3 protein: CASSEEGLGEAFF; CDR3 DNA: TGTGCCAGCAGTGAGGAGGGGTTGGGTGAAGCTTTCTTT
clone size: -; J gene: TRBJ1-2; V gene: TRBV30; D gene: TRBD1; CDR3 protein: CAWSPGGNYGYTF; CDR3 DNA: TGTGCCTGGAGCCCAGGGGGCAACTATGGCTACACCTTC
clone size: -; J gene: TRBJ1-3; V gene: TRBV19; D gene: -; CDR3 protein: CASSIAGISGNTIYF; CDR3 DNA: TGTGCCAGTAGTATAGCAGGGATCTCTGGAAACACCATATATTTT
clone size: -; J gene: TRBJ2-7; V gene: TRBV28; D gene: TRBD2; CDR3 protein: CATSSGGRIDEQYF; CDR3 DNA: TGTGCCACCTCCTCGGGGGGGAGGATCGACGAGCAGTACTTC
clone size: -; J gene: TRBJ1-2; V gene: TRBV4-1; D gene: -; CDR3 protein: CASSPRPGYGYTF; CDR3 DNA: TGCGCCAGCAGCCCACGGCCAGGCTATGGCTACACCTTC
clone size: -; J gene: TRBJ2-7; V gene: TRBV19; D gene: TRBD2; CDR3 protein: CASNSGGPYEQYF; CDR3 DNA: TGTGCCAGTAACTCGGGAGGCCCCTACGAGCAGTACTTC
clone size: -; J gene: TRBJ1-1; V gene: TRBV30; D gene: TRBD1; CDR3 protein: CAWSPTGTGFSEAFF; CDR3 DNA: TGTGCCTGGAGTCCTACGGGGACAGGGTTCTCTGAAGCTTTCTTT
clone size: -; J gene: TRBJ1-5; V gene: TRBV27; D gene: TRBD1; CDR3 protein: CASSFQGANQPQHF; CDR3 DNA: TGTGCCAGCAGTTTTCAGGGGGCGAATCAGCCCCAGCATTTT
clone size: -; J gene: TRBJ1-5; V gene: TRBV18; D gene: -; CDR3 protein: CASSPGGGGNQPQHF; CDR3 DNA: TGTGCCAGCTCACCGGGGGGGGGTGGCAATCAGCCCCAGCATTTT
clone size: -; J gene: TRBJ1-4; V gene: TRBV2; D gene: -; CDR3 protein: CASSEWGGSEKLFF; CDR3 DNA: TGTGCCAGCAGTGAGTGGGGGGGAAGCGAAAAACTGTTTTTT
clone size: -; J gene: TRBJ1-1; V gene: TRBV10-1; D gene: TRBD1; CDR3 protein: CASSLDRANLNTEAFF; CDR3 DNA: TGCGCCAGCAGCCTGGACAGGGCGAACTTGAACACTGAAGCTTTCTTT
clone size: -; J gene: TRBJ1-1; V gene: TRBV19; D gene: TRBD1; CDR3 protein: CASSITGEGTEAFF; CDR3 DNA: TGTGCCAGTAGTATCACAGGGGAAGGCACTGAAGCTTTCTTT
clone size: -; J gene: TRBJ1-1; V gene: TRBV30; D gene: -; CDR3 protein: CAWSVRRGNTEAFF; CDR3 DNA: TGTGCCTGGAGTGTGCGTCGAGGGAACACTGAAGCTTTCTTT
clone size: -; J gene: TRBJ2-7; V gene: TRBV28; D gene: TRBD1; CDR3 protein: CASSSQGARDEQYF; CDR3 DNA: TGTGCCAGCAGTTCACAGGGGGCGCGGGACGAGCAGTACTTC
clone size: -; J gene: TRBJ2-3; V gene: TRBV10-2; D gene: -; CDR3 protein: CASSERGGTQYF; CDR3 DNA: TGCGCCAGCAGTGAAAGGGGGGGTACGCAGTATTTT
clone size: once; J gene: TRBJ1-2; V gene: TRBV11-2; D gene: -; CDR3 protein: CASSQNRAFYGYTF; CDR3 DNA: TGTGCCAGCAGCCAAAACAGGGCGTTCTATGGCTACACCTTC
clone size: -; J gene: TRBJ2-1; V gene: TRBV29-1; D gene: TRBD2; CDR3 protein: CSVEEVTSASIGQFF; CDR3 DNA: TGCAGCGTTGAAGAAGTAACTAGCGCCAGTATCGGGCAGTTCTTC
clone size: once; J gene: TRBJ2-3; V gene: TRBV7-2; D gene: TRBD2; CDR3 protein: CASSPHPTSPTDTQYF; CDR3 DNA: TGTGCCAGCAGCCCACACCCGACTAGCCCAACAGATACGCAGTATTTT
clone size: -; J gene: TRBJ2-5; V gene: TRBV28; D gene: TRBD2; CDR3 protein: CASSRTSGSMETQYF; CDR3 DNA: TGTGCCAGCAGTCGTACTAGCGGGAGTATGGAGACCCAGTACTTC
clone size: -; J gene: TRBJ2-5; V gene: TRBV7-9; D gene: -; CDR3 protein: CASSTGGLQETQYF; CDR3 DNA: TGTGCCAGCAGCACGGGGGGCTTACAAGAGACCCAGTACTTC
clone size: -; J gene: TRBJ2-3; V gene: TRBV19; D gene: -; CDR3 protein: CASSIRRATDTQYF; CDR3 DNA: TGTGCCAGTAGTATAAGGAGGGCAACAGATACGCAGTATTTT
clone size: -; J gene: TRBJ1-4; V gene: TRBV7-8; D gene: -; CDR3 protein: CASMGGGEKLFF; CDR3 DNA: TGTGCCAGCATGGGCGGGGGTGAAAAACTGTTTTTT
clone size: -; J gene: TRBJ2-1; V gene: TRBV19; D gene: TRBD2; CDR3 protein: CASSRLAGGYNEQFF; CDR3 DNA: TGTGCCAGTAGTAGGCTAGCGGGAGGGTACAATGAGCAGTTCTTC
clone size: -; J gene: TRBJ1-5; V gene: TRBV27; D gene: -; CDR3 protein: CASSPLSEVGNQPQHF; CDR3 DNA: TGTGCCAGCAGTCCCTTAAGTGAGGTGGGCAATCAGCCCCAGCATTTT
clone size: -; J gene: TRBJ2-2; V gene: TRBV6-5; D gene: -; CDR3 protein: CASSYQNTGELFF; CDR3 DNA: TGTGCCAGCAGTTACCAAAACACCGGGGAGCTGTTTTTT
clone size: -; J gene: TRBJ2-5; V gene: TRBV5-5; D gene: -; CDR3 protein: CASSLDTELWETQYF; CDR3 DNA: TGTGCCAGCAGCCTTGACACAGAACTCTGGGAGACCCAGTACTTC